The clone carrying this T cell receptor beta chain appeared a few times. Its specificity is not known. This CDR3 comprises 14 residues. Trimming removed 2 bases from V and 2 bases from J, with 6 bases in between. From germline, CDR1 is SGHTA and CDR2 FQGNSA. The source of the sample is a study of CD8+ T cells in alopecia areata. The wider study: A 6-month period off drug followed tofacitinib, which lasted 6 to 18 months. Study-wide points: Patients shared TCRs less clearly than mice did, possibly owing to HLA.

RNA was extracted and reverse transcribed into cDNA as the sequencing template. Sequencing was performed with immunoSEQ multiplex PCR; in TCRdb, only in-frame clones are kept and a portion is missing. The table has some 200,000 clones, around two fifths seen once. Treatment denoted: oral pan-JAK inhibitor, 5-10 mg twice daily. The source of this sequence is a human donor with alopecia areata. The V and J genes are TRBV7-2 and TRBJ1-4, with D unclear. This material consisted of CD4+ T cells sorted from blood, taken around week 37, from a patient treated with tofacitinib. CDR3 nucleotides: TGTGCCAGCAGCTTATCGGCTACTAATGAAAAACTGTTTTTT. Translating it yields CASSLSATNEKLFF. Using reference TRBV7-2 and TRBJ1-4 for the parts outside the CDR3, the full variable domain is GAGVSQSPSNKVTEKGKDVELRCDPISGHTALYWYRQSLGQGLEFLIYFQGNSAPDKSGLPSDRFSAERTGGSVSTLTIQRTQQEDSAVYLCASSLSATNEKLFFGSGTQLSVL.